This record concerns one T cell receptor beta chain sequence. The clone's antigen remains unknown. The sample holds no much larger clone one base away, and base qualities are not on file. Using the deep immunoSEQ assay, TCR CDR3 regions were amplified from genomic DNA by multiplex PCR. Extracted genomic DNA from each cell subset was distributed evenly across all wells of several immunoSEQ 96-well plates, and each plate was treated as a replicate. For sorted subsets, each replicate PCR was loaded with roughly 0.2 ug genomic DNA, equivalent to 32,000 or so T cell genomes. The purified libraries were quantified using a Qubit 3.0 fluorometer, sized with a Bioanalyzer 2100, and then quantified again using the KAPA Library Quantification kit. Each immunoSEQ 96-well plate was sequenced on its own single-read 150-cycle Illumina NextSeq 550 flow cell. The authors processed their data as follows. Because the immunoSEQ output included only junctional sequences and no quality scores, the filtering could not be the same as the filtering used for full-length reads. To assign V/J genes and CDR3, sequences were annotated using PyIR, a Python wrapper for IgBLAST v1.9, with IMGT germline references. Reads with weak V/J assignments (E-value above 1e-6), missing CDR3, stop codons, out-of-frame junctions, or ambiguous translated residues were removed. V3J clonotypes were defined as sequences sharing the same inferred V gene, J gene, and CDR3 amino acid sequence. The percentage overlap between two repertoires was calculated by dividing the number of shared unique clonotypes by the size of the smaller repertoire. Repertoire richness was assessed with RTK rarefaction, the Chao1 estimator, and Recon v2.1 estimates of unobserved clonotypes. Generation probabilities were computed with OLGA for all TCRbeta clonotypes obtained by the gDNA method from several donors. TCRdb carries this immuneACCESS record with in-frame sequences only. Its versions omit some clonotypes, under half of them owing to an unresolved V gene in the studies checked, with the rest unexplained. D and trimming were read from the DNA, whereas the V and J calls and clone size are those reported in that table. The sample yields 2 million to 3 million clones; roughly 93% were counted once. Together, the top ten hold roughly 0.36% of the sample.

The sample comes from a study of shared clonotypes between healthy human individuals (TCRdb year 2020). Notes on the research overall: The cohort included a few men and two women between 18 and 49 years of age. For each donor, CD4 naive and CD4 memory were each given three plates, CD8 naive was given two plates, and CD8 memory was given one plate. Blood TCR repertoires of a handful of healthy adults were deeply sequenced to estimate repertoire size and the extent of clonotype sharing between individuals. Different laboratories and diverse techniques were used to prepare libraries and sequence TCR repertoires, to increase sequencing depth and limit assay-specific biases. Per donor, leukapheresis produced somewhere between about 0.85 and 8.9 billion PBMCs.

Beyond this particular receptor, the publication reports: Estimated clonotype richness was generally larger for naive than for memory subsets. Based on pairwise subsampling, the degree of clonotype sharing among donors was expected to be affected by sequencing depth. Sampling was restricted to blood, and TCR repertoires in tissues likely differ from the TCR repertoires found in blood. Because the study included a small number of donors, the genetic and exposure-history diversity represented was limited. Incomplete sequencing was indicated by rarefaction of sorted-subset datasets, despite the large sequencing depth. When a few donors were compared, the shared fraction of clonotypes was roughly 5% for naive CD4, 3.5% to 4% for naive CD8, 2.3% for memory CD4, and 0.35% to 0.5% for memory CD8. Higher generation probabilities were observed for clonotypes shared by all four sorted-subset donors than for non-shared clonotypes.

V loses 5 bases of germline sequence and J loses 6 bases, and the interval between the two ends is 10 bases. Based on the germline V gene, the CDR1 and CDR2 sequences are KGHSH and LQKENI. Spanning cysteine to phenylalanine, the CDR3 consists of 12 amino acids. CDR3 DNA only is kept here, 36 bases in frame from base 1. The donors were healthy, HIV-negative adults who had no recently reported acute infections or vaccinations. Only Caucasian adults living in Nashville, Tennessee, USA were represented among the donors. CD4+ T cells were enriched by magnetic negative selection; naive cells were then positively selected on CD45RA, and the negative fraction formed the memory subset. After blood collection by leukapheresis, PBMCs were isolated using Ficoll-Histopaque density gradient centrifugation and then cryopreserved in the vapor phase of liquid nitrogen. Purity and quantity of every magnetically sorted T cell population were checked by analytical flow cytometry. From each sorted fraction, genomic DNA was isolated and quantified by UV absorbance on a Nanodrop 2000c.

This TCR was sampled from a man younger than 35 in good health. Some clones in this sample may be carry-over from other donors' samples. The chain is assembled from TRBV18 and TRBJ2-5, with the D gene not clear enough to name. The sample was naive CD4+ T cells from PBMCs. This specimen's cell subset or site label, per the study, means: CD45RA+ positively selected. The DNA sequence is TGTGCCAGCTCAGAGAACGAAAAGACCCAGTACTTC. The translation is CASSENEKTQYF.